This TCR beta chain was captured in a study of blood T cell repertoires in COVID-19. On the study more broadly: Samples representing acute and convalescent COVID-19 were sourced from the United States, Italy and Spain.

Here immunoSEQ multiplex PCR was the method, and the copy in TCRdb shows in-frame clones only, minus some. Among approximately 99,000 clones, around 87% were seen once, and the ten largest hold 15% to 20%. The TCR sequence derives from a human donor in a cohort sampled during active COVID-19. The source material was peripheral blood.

CDR3 DNA sequence: TGTGCCACCAGCCCCGCCGCCGGACAGGGGGGGAACGAGCAGTACTTC. Its protein is CATSPAAGQGGNEQYF. V usage is TRBV24-1 and J usage is TRBJ2-7; 10 bases fit TRBD1. In germline, CDR1 is KGHDR, CDR2 SFDVKD. This CDR3 contains 16 residues. J gave up 5 bases and V 7 bases, and 13 bases lay outside the gene matches.